A single sample gave rise to the 3 T cell receptor beta chains below, sequenced in a study of CD8 T cells in ankylosing spondylitis. In TCRdb, the 5' RACE reads were re-called with MiXCR into one record per CDR3 protein. The data contain around 25,000 distinct CDR3 sequences, 2% to 3% of them singletons. Sequencing was done on a sample of blood, either unsorted or a sorted T cell fraction (not recorded which). The receptor source for this set is a female donor with ankylosing spondylitis or in good health (not recorded which).

The V gene is TRBV9, the J gene TRBJ2-6; D is ambiguous. The germline V gene has CDR1 SGDLS and CDR2 YYNGEE. The CDR3 is 14 residues long. The V and J ends lost 2 bases and 0 bases respectively, with 3 bases between them. CDR3 DNA: TGTGCCAGCAGCGTTATCTCTGGGGCCAACGTCCTGACTTTC. The encoded protein is CASSVISGANVLTF.

This clonotype was seen ten or more times. The genes are TRBV9 and TRBJ2-1, with 8 bases matching TRBD1. CDR1 SGDLS and CDR2 YYNGEE come from the germline V gene. The V segment lost 0 bases and the J segment 4 bases; nucleotides outside the gene matches: 9. The CDR3 extends over 17 amino acids. CDR3 nucleotide sequence: TGTGCCAGCAGCGTAGGCCCAGGGGGCGCGGGGTACAATGAGCAGTTCTTC. Protein: CASSVGPGGAGYNEQFF. Drawing the rest from reference TRBV9 and TRBJ2-1, the complete variable domain is DSGVTQTPKHLITATGQRVTLRCSPRSGDLSVYWYQQSLDQGLQFLIQYYNGEERAKGNILERFSAQQFPDLHSELNLSSLELGDSALYFCASSVGPGGAGYNEQFFGPGTRLTVL.

This clonotype was counted at least ten times. The chain links TRBV9 to TRBJ2-1; D is possibly TRBD2 (6 bases). CDR1 is SGDLS, CDR2 YYNGEE, per germline. Between the trimmed V and J ends, which lost 4 bases and 1 base, there was a span of 9 bases. The CDR3 runs to 14 residues. The CDR3 protein is CASSTGTSYNEQFF. For the CDR3, the DNA is TGTGCCAGCAGCACGGGGACTTCCTACAATGAGCAGTTCTTC.